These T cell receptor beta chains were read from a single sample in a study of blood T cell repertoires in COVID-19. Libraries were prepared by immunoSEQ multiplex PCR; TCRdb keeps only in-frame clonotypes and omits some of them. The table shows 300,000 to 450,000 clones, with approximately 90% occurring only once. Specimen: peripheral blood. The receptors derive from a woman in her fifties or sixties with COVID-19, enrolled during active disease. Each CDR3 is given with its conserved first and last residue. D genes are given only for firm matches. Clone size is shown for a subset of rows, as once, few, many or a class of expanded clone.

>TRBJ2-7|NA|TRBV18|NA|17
CASSPRATGDSSYEQYF
TGTGCCAGCTCACCACGGGCGACAGGTGATAGCTCCTACGAGCAGTACTTC
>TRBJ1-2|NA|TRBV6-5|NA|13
CASRRLANYGYTF
TGTGCCAGCAGGCGTTTAGCTAACTATGGCTACACCTTC
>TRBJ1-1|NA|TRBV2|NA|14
CATQGPSLVTEAFF
TGTGCCACCCAGGGCCCCTCTCTGGTCACTGAAGCTTTCTTT
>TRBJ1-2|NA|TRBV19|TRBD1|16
CASSTAGRDSSYGYTF
TGTGCCAGTAGTACGGCCGGCCGGGACAGCTCCTATGGCTACACCTTC
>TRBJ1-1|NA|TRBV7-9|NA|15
CASSPSGVLNTEAFF
TGTGCCAGCAGCCCTTCCGGGGTGTTGAACACTGAAGCTTTCTTT
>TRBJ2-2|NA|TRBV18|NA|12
CASSIITGELFF
TGTGCCAGCTCAATTATCACCGGGGAGCTGTTTTTT
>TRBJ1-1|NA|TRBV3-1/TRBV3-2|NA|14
CASSHPGGNTEAFF
TGTGCCAGCAGCCACCCCGGGGGGAACACTGAAGCTTTCTTT
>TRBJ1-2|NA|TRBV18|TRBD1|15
CASSPGQAAAYGYTF
TGTGCCAGCTCACCGGGACAGGCAGCCGCCTATGGCTACACCTTC
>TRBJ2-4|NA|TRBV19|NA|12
CASSYRENIQYF
TGTGCCAGTAGTTACAGGGAAAACATTCAGTACTTC
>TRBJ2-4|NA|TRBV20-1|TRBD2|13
CSASLAGVNIQYF
TGCAGTGCTAGTCTAGCGGGGGTCAACATTCAGTACTTC
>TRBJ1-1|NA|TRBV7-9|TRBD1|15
CASSPPGGLNTEAFF
TGTGCCAGCAGCCCCCCAGGGGGGCTGAACACTGAAGCTTTCTTT
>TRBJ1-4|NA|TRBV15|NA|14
CATSRVRQVEKLFF
TGTGCCACCAGCAGAGTTCGACAGGTTGAAAAACTGTTTTTT
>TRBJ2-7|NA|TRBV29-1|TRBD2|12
CSVRRESYEQYF
TGCAGCGTTCGGCGGGAGTCCTACGAGCAGTACTTC
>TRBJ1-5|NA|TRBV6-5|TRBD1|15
CASSYGTGGSQPQHF
TGTGCCAGCAGTTACGGGACAGGGGGCTCTCAGCCCCAGCATTTT
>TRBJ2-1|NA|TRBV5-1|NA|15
CASSLEAGRYNEQFF
TGCGCCAGCAGCTTGGAAGCAGGGCGCTACAATGAGCAGTTCTTC
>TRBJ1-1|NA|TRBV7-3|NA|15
CASSPNHVPGTEAFF
TGTGCCAGCAGCCCAAACCACGTCCCGGGGACTGAAGCTTTCTTT
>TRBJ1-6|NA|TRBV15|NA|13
CATSRDLRSPLHF
TGTGCCACCAGCAGAGATCTCCGGTCACCCCTCCACTTT
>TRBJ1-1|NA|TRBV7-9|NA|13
CASSSGLYTEAFF
TGTGCCAGCAGCTCAGGACTGTACACTGAAGCTTTCTTT
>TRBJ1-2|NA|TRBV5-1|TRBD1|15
CASSLYRGEVGGYTF
TGCGCCAGCAGCTTGTACAGGGGAGAAGTGGGAGGCTACACCTTC
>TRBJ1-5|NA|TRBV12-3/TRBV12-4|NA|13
CASNQGQNQPQHF
TGTGCCAGCAATCAGGGTCAGAATCAGCCCCAGCATTTT
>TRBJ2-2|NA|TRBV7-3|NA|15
CASSLGSEGPRELFF
TGTGCCAGCAGCTTAGGCTCAGAGGGTCCCCGGGAGCTGTTTTTT
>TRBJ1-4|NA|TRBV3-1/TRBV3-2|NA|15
CASSQGQQGNEKLFF
TGTGCCAGCAGCCAAGGCCAACAGGGAAATGAAAAACTGTTTTTT
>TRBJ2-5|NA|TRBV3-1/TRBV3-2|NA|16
CASSLRRAPSPETQYF
TGTGCCAGCAGCCTAAGGAGGGCACCCAGTCCGGAGACCCAGTACTTC
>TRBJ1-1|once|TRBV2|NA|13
CASSSQGITEAFF
TGTGCCAGCAGTTCTCAGGGTATAACTGAAGCTTTCTTT
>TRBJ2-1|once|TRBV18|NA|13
CASSHGQNNEQFF
TGTGCCAGCTCACATGGACAGAACAATGAGCAGTTCTTC
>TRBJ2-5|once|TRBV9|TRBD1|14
CASSVQGASETQYF
TGTGCCAGCAGCGTACAGGGGGCGTCGGAGACCCAGTACTTC
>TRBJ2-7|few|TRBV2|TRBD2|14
CASRTGTSAHEQYF
TGTGCCAGCAGGACCGGGACTAGCGCCCACGAGCAGTACTTC
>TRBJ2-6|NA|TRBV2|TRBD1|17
CASIRGQGTPGANVLTF
TGTGCCAGCATAAGGGGACAGGGTACTCCTGGGGCCAACGTCCTGACTTTC
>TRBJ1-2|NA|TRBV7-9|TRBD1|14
CASSPRTGGIGYTF
TGTGCCAGCAGCCCTCGGACAGGGGGCATAGGCTACACCTTC
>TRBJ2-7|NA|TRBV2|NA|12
CASSGGGYEQYF
TGTGCCAGCAGTGGAGGGGGCTACGAGCAGTACTTC
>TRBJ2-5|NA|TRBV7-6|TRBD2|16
CASSLGLAGNQETQYF
TGTGCCAGCAGCTTAGGTCTAGCGGGGAACCAAGAGACCCAGTACTTC
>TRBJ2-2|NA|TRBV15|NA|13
CATSRDNTGELFF
TGTGCCACCAGCAGAGATAATACCGGGGAGCTGTTTTTT
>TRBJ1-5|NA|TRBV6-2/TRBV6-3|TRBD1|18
CASSLSRDRTDSNQPQHF
TGTGCCAGCAGCCTTTCCCGGGACAGAACCGATAGCAATCAGCCCCAGCATTTT
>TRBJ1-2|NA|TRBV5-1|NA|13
CASSLEGGTGYTF
TGCGCCAGCAGCTTGGAGGGGGGGACTGGCTACACCTTC
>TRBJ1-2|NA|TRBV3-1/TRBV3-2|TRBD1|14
CASSLIQGGDGYTF
TGTGCCAGCAGCCTCATTCAAGGGGGCGATGGCTACACCTTC
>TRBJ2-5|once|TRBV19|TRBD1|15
CASSIGTGDRETQYF
TGTGCCAGTAGTATCGGGACAGGGGATCGAGAGACCCAGTACTTC
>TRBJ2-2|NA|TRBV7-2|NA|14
CASSLVKNTGELFF
TGTGCCAGCAGCTTAGTAAAGAACACCGGGGAGCTGTTTTTT
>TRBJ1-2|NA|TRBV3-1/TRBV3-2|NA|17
CASSQDSAQNLRYGYTF
TGTGCCAGCAGCCAAGATTCAGCACAGAACCTTAGATATGGCTACACCTTC
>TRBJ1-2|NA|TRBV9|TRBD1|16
CASSAVGTGKNYGYTF
TGTGCCAGCAGCGCGGTGGGGACAGGGAAAAACTATGGCTACACCTTC
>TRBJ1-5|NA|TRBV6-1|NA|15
CASSEGQGSNQPQHF
TGTGCCAGCAGTGAAGGGCAGGGGAGCAATCAGCCCCAGCATTTT
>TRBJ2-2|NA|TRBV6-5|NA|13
CASRTRNTGELFF
TGTGCCAGCAGGACAAGGAACACCGGGGAGCTGTTTTTT
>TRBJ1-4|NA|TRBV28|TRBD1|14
CASSPRTGIEKLFF
TGTGCCAGCAGTCCAAGGACAGGGATTGAAAAACTGTTTTTT
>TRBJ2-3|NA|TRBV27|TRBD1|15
CASSWDRGHTDTQYF
TGTGCCAGCAGTTGGGACAGGGGCCACACAGATACGCAGTATTTT
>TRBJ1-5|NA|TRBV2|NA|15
CASSGRGLGNQPQHF
TGTGCCAGCAGTGGCCGGGGACTCGGCAATCAGCCCCAGCATTTT
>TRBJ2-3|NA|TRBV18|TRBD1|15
CASSPWTGDTDTQYF
TGTGCCAGCTCACCTTGGACAGGGGACACAGATACGCAGTATTTT